Sequencing of this TCR beta chain was carried out in a study of T cells in Graves' hyperthyroidism and ophthalmopathy. From germline, CDR1 is GTSNPN and CDR2 SVGIG (reference sequence). The CDR3 is made up of 15 amino acids. In this sample, this clonotype turned up a few times. Its antigen is still unknown. A read error may produce the germline difference seen at one junction end. Amplified regions were TCR beta CDR3 sequences from RNA transcripts. TCR CDR3 regions were first amplified by RT-PCR with HTBI primers. TCRdb reprocessed the multiplex PCR reads with MiXCR, giving one entry per CDR3 protein. The table records under 800,000 distinct CDR3 sequences, less than 15% of them present only once. Study observations and caveats: Blood also contained most expanded thyroid clonotypes above 0.001.

Material for sequencing was blood. The V and J genes are TRBV30 and TRBJ1-2; 11 nucleotides agree with TRBD1. The sequence was obtained from a woman younger than 35 with Graves' hyperthyroidism. The CDR3 coding sequence is TGTGCCTGGAAACGGACAGGGGGCTGGTACTATGGCTACGCCTTC. Translating it yields CAWKRTGGWYYGYAF. Supplemented by reference TRBV30 and TRBJ1-2, the full variable domain reads SQTIHQWPATLVQPVGSPLSLECTVEGTSNPNLYWYRQAAGRGLQLLFYSVGIGQISSEVPQNLSASRPQDRQFILSSKKLLLSDSGFYLCAWKRTGGWYYGYAFGSGTRLTVV.